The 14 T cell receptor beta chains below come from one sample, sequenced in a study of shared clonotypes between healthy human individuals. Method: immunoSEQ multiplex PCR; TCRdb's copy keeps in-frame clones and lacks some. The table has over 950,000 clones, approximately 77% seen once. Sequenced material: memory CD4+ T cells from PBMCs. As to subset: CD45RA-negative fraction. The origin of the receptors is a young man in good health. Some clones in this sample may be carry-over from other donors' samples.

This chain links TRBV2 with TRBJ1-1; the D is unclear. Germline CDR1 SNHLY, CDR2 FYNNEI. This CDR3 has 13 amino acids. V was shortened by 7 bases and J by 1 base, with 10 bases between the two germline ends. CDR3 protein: CASMEQRNTEAFF. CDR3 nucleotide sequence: TGTGCCAGCATGGAACAGAGGAACACTGAAGCTTTCTTT.

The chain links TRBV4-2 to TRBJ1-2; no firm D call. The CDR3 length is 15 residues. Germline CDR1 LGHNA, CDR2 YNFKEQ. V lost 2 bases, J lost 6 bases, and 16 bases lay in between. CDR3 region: CASSQSGWGEDGYTF. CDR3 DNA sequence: TGTGCCAGCAGCCAATCGGGGTGGGGTGAGGATGGCTACACCTTC.

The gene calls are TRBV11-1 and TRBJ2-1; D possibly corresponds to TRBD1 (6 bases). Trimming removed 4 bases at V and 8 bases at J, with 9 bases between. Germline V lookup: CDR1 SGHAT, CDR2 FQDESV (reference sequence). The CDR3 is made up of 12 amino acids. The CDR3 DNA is TGTGCCAGCAGCTGGGGGCACGATGAGCAGTTCTTC. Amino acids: CASSWGHDEQFF.

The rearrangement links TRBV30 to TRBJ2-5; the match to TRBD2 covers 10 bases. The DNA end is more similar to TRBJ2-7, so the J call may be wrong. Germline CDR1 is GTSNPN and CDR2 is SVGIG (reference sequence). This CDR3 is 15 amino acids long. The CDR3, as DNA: TGTGCCTGGAGTGTAGGGCTAGCGGGAGCGTACGAGCAGTACTTC. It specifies CAWSVGLAGAYEQYF.

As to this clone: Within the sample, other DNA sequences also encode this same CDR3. The CDR3 is CASSLGAGAYEQYF. The CDR3 DNA is TGCGCCAGCAGCTTGGGGGCAGGGGCCTACGAGCAGTACTTC. The V gene is TRBV5-1, the J gene TRBJ2-7; possibly TRBD1 for D (6 bases). The CDR3 runs 14 residues. Trimming cost V 0 bases and J 2 bases, with 9 bases left between them. The V gene's germline CDR1 is SGHRS and CDR2 YFSETQ.

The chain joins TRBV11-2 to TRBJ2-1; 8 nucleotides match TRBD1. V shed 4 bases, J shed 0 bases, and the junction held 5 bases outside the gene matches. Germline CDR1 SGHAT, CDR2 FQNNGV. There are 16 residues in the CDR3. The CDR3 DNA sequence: TGTGCCAGCAGCTCGAGACAGGGGTCCTCCTACAATGAGCAGTTCTTC. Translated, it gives CASSSRQGSSYNEQFF.

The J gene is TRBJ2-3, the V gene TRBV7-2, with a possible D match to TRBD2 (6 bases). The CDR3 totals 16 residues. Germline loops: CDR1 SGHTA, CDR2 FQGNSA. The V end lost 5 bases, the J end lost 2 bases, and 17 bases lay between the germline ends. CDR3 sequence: CASSRDSARLTDTQYF. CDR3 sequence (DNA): TGTGCCAGCAGCCGGGACTCCGCCCGACTCACAGATACGCAGTATTTT.

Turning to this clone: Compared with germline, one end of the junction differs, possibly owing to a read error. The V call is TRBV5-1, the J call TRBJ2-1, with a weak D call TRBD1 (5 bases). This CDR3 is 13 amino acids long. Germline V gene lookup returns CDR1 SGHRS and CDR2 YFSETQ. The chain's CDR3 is CASSWGSNNEQFF. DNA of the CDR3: TGCGCCAGCAGCTGGGGCTCCAACAATGAGCAGTTCTTC.

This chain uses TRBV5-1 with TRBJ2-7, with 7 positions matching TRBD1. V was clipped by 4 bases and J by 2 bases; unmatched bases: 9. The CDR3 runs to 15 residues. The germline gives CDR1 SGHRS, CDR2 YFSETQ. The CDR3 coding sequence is TGCGCCAGCAGCCCCAACTCGGGACAGACCTACGAGCAGTACTTC. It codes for CASSPNSGQTYEQYF.

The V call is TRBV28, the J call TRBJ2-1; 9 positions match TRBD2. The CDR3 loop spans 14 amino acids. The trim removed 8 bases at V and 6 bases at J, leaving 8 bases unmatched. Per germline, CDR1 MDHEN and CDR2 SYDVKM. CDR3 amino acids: CASRGGGRGNEQFF. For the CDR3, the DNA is TGTGCCAGCCGTGGAGGCGGGAGGGGCAATGAGCAGTTCTTC.

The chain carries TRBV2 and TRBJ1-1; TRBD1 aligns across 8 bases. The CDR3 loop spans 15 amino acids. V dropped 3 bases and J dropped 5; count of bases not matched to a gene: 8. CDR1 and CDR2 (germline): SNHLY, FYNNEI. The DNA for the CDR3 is TGTGCCAGCAGTGACCCAGGACAGGGAGTGACTGAAGCTTTCTTT. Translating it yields CASSDPGQGVTEAFF.

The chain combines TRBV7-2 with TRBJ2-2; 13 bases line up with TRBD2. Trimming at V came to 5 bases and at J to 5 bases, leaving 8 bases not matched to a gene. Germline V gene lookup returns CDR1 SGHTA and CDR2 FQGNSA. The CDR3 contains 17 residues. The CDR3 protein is CASSPRLAGGSTGELFF. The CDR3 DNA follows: TGTGCCAGCAGCCCTCGACTAGCGGGAGGTTCTACCGGGGAGCTGTTTTTT.

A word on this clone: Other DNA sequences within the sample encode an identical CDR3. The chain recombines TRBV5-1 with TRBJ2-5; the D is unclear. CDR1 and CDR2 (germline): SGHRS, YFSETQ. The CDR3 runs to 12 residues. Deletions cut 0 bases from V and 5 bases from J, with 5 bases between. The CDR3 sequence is CASSLARETQYF. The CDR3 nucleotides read TGCGCCAGCAGCTTGGCCCGCGAGACCCAGTACTTC.

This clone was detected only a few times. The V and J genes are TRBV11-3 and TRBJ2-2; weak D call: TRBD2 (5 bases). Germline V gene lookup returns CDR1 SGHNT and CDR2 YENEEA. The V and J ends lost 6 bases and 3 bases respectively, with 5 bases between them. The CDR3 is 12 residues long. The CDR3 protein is CASRRDTGELFF. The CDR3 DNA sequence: TGTGCCAGCAGGCGGGACACCGGGGAGCTGTTTTTT.